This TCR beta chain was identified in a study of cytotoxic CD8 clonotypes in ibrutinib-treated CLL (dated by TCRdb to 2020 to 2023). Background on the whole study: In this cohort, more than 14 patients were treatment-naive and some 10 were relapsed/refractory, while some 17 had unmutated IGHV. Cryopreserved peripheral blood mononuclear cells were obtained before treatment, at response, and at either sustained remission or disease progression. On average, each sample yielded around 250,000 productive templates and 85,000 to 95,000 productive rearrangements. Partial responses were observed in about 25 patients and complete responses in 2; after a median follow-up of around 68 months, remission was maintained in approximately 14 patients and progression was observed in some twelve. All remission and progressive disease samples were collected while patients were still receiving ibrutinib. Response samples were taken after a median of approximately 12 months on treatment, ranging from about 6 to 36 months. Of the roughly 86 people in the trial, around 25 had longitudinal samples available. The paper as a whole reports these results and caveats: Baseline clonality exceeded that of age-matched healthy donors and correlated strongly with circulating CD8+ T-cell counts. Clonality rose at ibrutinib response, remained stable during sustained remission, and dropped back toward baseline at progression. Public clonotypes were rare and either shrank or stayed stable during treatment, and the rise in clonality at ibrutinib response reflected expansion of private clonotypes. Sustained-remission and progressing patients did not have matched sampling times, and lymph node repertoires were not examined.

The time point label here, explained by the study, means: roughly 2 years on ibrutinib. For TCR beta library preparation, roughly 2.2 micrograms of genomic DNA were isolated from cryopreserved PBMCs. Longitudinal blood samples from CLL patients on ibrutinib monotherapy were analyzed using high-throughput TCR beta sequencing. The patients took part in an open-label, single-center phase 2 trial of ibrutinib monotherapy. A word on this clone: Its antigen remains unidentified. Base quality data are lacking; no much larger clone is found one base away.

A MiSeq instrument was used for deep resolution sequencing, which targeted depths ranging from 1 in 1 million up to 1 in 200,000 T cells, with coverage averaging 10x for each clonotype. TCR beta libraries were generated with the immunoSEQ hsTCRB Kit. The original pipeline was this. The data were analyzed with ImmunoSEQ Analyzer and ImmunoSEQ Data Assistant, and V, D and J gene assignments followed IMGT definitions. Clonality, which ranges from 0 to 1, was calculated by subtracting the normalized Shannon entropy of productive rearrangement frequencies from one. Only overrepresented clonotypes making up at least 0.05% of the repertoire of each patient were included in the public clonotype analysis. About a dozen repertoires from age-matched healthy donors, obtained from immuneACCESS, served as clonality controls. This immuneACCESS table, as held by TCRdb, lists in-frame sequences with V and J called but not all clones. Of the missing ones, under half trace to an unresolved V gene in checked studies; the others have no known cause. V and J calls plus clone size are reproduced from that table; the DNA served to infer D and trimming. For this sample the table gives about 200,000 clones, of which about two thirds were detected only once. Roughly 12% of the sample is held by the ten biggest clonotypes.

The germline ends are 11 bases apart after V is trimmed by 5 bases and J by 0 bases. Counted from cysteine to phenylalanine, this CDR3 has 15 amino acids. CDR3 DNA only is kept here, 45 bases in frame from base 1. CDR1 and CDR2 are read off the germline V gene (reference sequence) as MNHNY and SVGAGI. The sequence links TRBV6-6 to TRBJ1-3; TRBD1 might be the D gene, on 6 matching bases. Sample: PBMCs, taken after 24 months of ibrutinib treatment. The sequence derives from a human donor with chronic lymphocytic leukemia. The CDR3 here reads CASSPDSPSGNTIYF. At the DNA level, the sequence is TGTGCCAGCAGTCCGGACAGCCCCTCTGGAAACACCATATATTTT.